The 6 T cell receptor beta chains below all came from one sample that was sequenced in a study of Graves' ophthalmopathy and Graves' hyperthyroidism. Transcripts of RNA were the source for amplifying TCR beta CDR3 regions. In the first round, RT-PCR was carried out with HTBI primers, and a multiplex PCR formed the second round. TCRdb processed the multiplex PCR reads anew with MiXCR; each CDR3 protein has one entry. Of around 670,000 distinct CDR3 sequences detected, around 40% appear once; the ten largest clones hold roughly 45%. The source material was peripheral blood. These receptors all stem from an adult man with Graves' ophthalmopathy.

The chain carries TRBV6-5 and TRBJ2-5; D call uncertain. The CDR3 consists of 14 residues. Trimming removed 0 bases at V and 5 bases at J, with 10 bases between. CDR1 is MNHEY and CDR2 is SVGAGI in the germline V gene. CDR3 sequence: CASSYSQLRETQYF. The CDR3 DNA is TGTGCCAGCAGTTACTCCCAGTTACGGGAGACCCAGTACTTC.

J is TRBJ1-2 and V is TRBV6-1; TRBD1 might be the D (5 bases). The CDR3 length is 15 residues. Trimming stripped 7 bases from V and 2 bases from J, with 17 bases between. CDR1 and CDR2 from the germline V gene are MNHNS and SASEGT. The CDR3 region has the DNA TGTGCCAGCACCCCGGGAGACAGTAGGAACTATGGCTACACCTTC. This codes for CASTPGDSRNYGYTF.

J is TRBJ2-5 and V is TRBV6-5, with 7 bases that match TRBD1. The CDR3 runs 14 residues. Germline loops: CDR1 MNHEY, CDR2 SVGAGI. Unmatched junction bases numbered 8, after V lost 6 bases and J lost 4 bases. The CDR3, as DNA: TGTGCCAGCAGCCGGGGACAGTGGTTAGAGACCCAGTACTTC. It is translated as CASSRGQWLETQYF.

This clonotype has ten or more counts. The chain links TRBV7-9 to TRBJ2-5; D is possibly TRBD1 or TRBD2 (6 bases each). The CDR3 is made up of 13 amino acids. Trimming took 0 bases from V and 10 from J, leaving 12 bases between them. Germline CDR1 reads SEHNR; CDR2 reads FQNEAQ (reference sequence). In DNA form, the CDR3 reads TGTGCCAGCAGCTTAGCGTTCGGGGGCCACCAGTACTTC. Amino acids: CASSLAFGGHQYF.

This clonotype was seen just once. A much larger clone lies a single base off, so this may be a read error. The chain links TRBV15 to TRBJ2-2; no reliable D call. The germline gives CDR1 LNHNV, CDR2 YYDKDF (reference sequence). The CDR3 runs to 12 residues. V was trimmed by 4 bases and J by 12 bases, leaving 12 bases between them. The CDR3 region is CATSNPPRKLFF. For the CDR3, the DNA is TGTGCCACCAGCAATCCCCCAAGGAAGCTGTTTTTT.

Many counts were recorded for this clonotype. This chain connects TRBV20-1 to TRBJ1-2; possible D gene TRBD1, 6 bases. Germline loops: CDR1 DFQATT, CDR2 SNEGSKA (reference sequence). Trimming took 6 bases from V and 6 from J, leaving 17 bases between them. The CDR3 has 13 residues. The CDR3 loop is CSAPLADSHGYTF. In DNA form, the CDR3 reads TGCAGTGCCCCTCTGGCGGACAGTCATGGCTACACCTTC.